This TCR beta chain is from a study of persistence of HIV-infected CD4 T cells. Across the study: Multiple blood draws of up to about 180 mL, except two donors with single leukapheresis. Regarding the study as a whole: Within sorted populations, more oligoclonal TCRs accompanied more oligoclonal proviruses.

Points on this clone: As yet, its antigen is unknown.

V was cut by 5 bases and J by 1 base, with 13 bases left in between. The CDR3 consists of 15 residues. Germline CDR1 and CDR2: SGHTA and FQGNSA. The stimulus was an HIV-1 Gag 15-mer peptide pool, 1 ug/peptide/mL. Responding CD4+ T cells were sorted by upregulation of both CD40 ligand and CD69. Adults with HIV-1 started suppressive ART while chronically infected. Sequencing used immunoSEQ version 4 in survey mode. TCRdb's table, derived via immunoSEQ multiplex PCR, lists solely in-frame clones and lacks some. The sample holds around 32,000 clones, less than 75% seen once. This receptor was taken from an adult man with HIV who was CMV-seropositive. Sequencing used CD4+ T cells sorted from PBMCs after approximately 19-hour stimulation, obtained from a patient who received antiretroviral therapy. The chain employs TRBV7-2 and TRBJ2-3; TRBD1 is a possible D gene (6 bases). The CDR3: CASSPGAGRTDTQYF. Here the CDR3 DNA reads TGTGCCAGCAGCCCAGGGGCAGGGCGCACAGATACGCAGTATTTT.